This T cell receptor (beta chain) was retrieved from a study of T cell repertoires in cytomegalovirus infection. Study in general: Based on public TCR beta signatures, there were indications of CMV infection and of a matching HLA type. Study-level points and caveats: Summed frequency of shared TCR beta families picked out CMV carriers who also had the relevant HLA. Ex vivo, HLA-C-restricted CMV-specific TCR beta clonotypes prevailed over the rest of the response.

TCRdb re-called the reads with MiXCR, one entry per CDR3 protein. This table holds approximately 190,000 distinct CDR3 sequences, 8% to 10% found once. This clonotype was found a few times. Its antigen is unidentified. This CDR3 has 16 amino acids. CDR1 and CDR2 (germline): MNHEY, SVGEGT. With V trimmed by 0 bases and J by 8 bases, 9 bases remained unmatched. The rearrangement uses TRBV6-2 or TRBV6-3 and TRBJ2-1; 8 bases map to TRBD2. This clonotype was obtained from a human donor in good health (CMV status not recorded). Some clones in this sample may be carry-over from other donors' samples. Sequencing was performed on PBMCs. This chain's CDR3 is CASSYSLAGSFDEQFF. In DNA form, the CDR3 reads TGTGCCAGCAGTTACTCGTTAGCGGGAAGTTTTGATGAGCAGTTCTTC.